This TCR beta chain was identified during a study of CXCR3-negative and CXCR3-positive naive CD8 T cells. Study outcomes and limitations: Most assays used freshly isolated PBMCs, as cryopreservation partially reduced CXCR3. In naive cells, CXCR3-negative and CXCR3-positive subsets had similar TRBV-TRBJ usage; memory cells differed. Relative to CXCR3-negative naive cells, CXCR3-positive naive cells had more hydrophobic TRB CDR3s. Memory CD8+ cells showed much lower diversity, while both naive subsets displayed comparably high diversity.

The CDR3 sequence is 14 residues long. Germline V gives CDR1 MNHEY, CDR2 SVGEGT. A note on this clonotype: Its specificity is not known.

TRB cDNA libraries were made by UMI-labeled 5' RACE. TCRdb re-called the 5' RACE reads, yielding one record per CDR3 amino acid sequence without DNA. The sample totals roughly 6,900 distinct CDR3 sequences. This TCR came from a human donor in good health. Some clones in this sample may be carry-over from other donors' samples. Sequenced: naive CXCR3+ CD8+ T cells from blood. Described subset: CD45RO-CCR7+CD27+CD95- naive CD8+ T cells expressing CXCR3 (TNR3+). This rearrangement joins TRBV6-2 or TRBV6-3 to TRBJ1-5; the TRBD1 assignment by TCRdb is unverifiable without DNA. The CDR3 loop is CASSYLGENQPQHF.